The sample holds many counts of the clone carrying this T cell receptor beta chain. Its antigen is not known. The sample belongs to a study of identical twins. Findings and caveats of the study: For zero-insertion analyses, partial confounding could come from invariant MAIT and iNKT cells. Memory repertoires lacked the insertion deficit that abundant cord blood beta clonotypes showed. Conclusions were drawn cross-sectionally by statistical analysis, without following the same donors.

Via MiXCR, TCRdb re-called the 5' RACE reads, giving one row per CDR3 protein. The data contain nearly 250,000 distinct CDR3 sequences, roughly 7% of them singletons. CDR1 and CDR2 from the germline V gene are LNHDA and SQIVND (reference sequence). The CDR3 is made up of 15 amino acids. J lost 0 bases, V lost 9 bases, and 8 bases had no gene match. This sample was also put to use in a study of yellow fever vaccine responses in identical twins.

V is TRBV19 and J is TRBJ2-1; the match to TRBD2 covers 7 bases. This clonotype was obtained from a woman aged 18-29 years in good health. The sequencing input was memory (CD45RO+) T cells sorted from blood. The CDR3 spells CASVAGRSSYNEQFF. The DNA for the CDR3 is TGTGCCAGCGTAGCGGGTAGGAGCTCCTACAATGAGCAGTTCTTC.